This T cell receptor beta chain was observed in a study of cytomegalovirus exposure and HLA in healthy donors. Study-level background: Within an early data release were approximately 85 million unique TCRs drawn from HLA-typed donors.

With 60 Vbeta and 13 Jbeta primers, the PCR was carried out. Clones were sequenced by immunoSEQ multiplex PCR, and TCRdb holds only the in-frame ones, with some missing. Of under 150,000 clones listed, more than 65% are singletons. V shed 5 bases and J shed 2 bases, with 16 bases lying between them. There are 15 residues in the CDR3. CDR1 is SGHTA, CDR2 FQGTGA, per germline. Unrecorded immune exposure was likely among donors, who were nominally healthy when sampled. The rearrangement uses TRBV7-3 and TRBJ2-7; possibly TRBD2 for D (5 bases). Sequenced material: PBMCs. The sequence derives from a woman aged 60-70 years in good health and CMV-seropositive. CDR3: CASSRLPGSPYEQYF. The CDR3 region has the DNA TGTGCCAGCAGCCGATTGCCGGGAAGCCCCTACGAGCAGTACTTC.